These T cell receptor beta chains were read from a single sample in a study of somatic mutations in cytotoxic T cells in rheumatoid arthritis. Only in-frame clones appear in the TCRdb table, and some are missing; sequencing was by immunoSEQ multiplex PCR. The table has 16,000 or so clones, around 80% seen once. The sample was CD8+ T cells sorted from blood. The receptors come from an adult with rheumatoid arthritis. Both conserved end residues are part of each CDR3.

j_gene | v_gene | CDR3aa
TRBJ1-2 | TRBV7-8 | CASSLILGEIPYGYTF
TRBJ2-1 | TRBV9 | CASSVEAGGYNEQFF
TRBJ1-5 | TRBV2 | CASSEGVFSNQPQHF
TRBJ1-3 | TRBV27 | CASSFNIANSGNTIYF
TRBJ1-4 | TRBV13 | CASSLEGGLLFF
TRBJ1-1 | TRBV29-1 | CSVLGANTEAFF
TRBJ2-3 | TRBV27 | CASSVRGARTDTQYF
TRBJ1-1 | TRBV11-2 | CASSLGVVEAFF
TRBJ1-5 | TRBV19 | CASSFSGWETHQPQHF
TRBJ1-1 | TRBV18 | CASSQIVNTEAFF
TRBJ2-7 | TRBV6-6 | CASRQGSYEQYF
TRBJ2-3 | TRBV6-4 | CASSEKELDTQYF
TRBJ2-7 | TRBV30 | CAWSSPPGGHHEQYF
TRBJ2-3 | TRBV12-5 | CASGLVPSRDTQYF
TRBJ2-2 | TRBV4-1 | CASSRGRNTGELFF
TRBJ2-1 | TRBV2 | CASTGNEQFF
TRBJ2-7 | TRBV2 | CASETGTIEQYF
TRBJ2-5 | TRBV2 | CASPPAGAQETQYF
TRBJ1-5 | TRBV6-1 | CASSEWEKSSNQPQHF
TRBJ1-5 | TRBV19 | CASIAGRAALLGPQHF
TRBJ2-7 | TRBV29-1 | CSVVRDSSYEQYF
TRBJ1-2 | TRBV5-4 | CASSLYPDRADYGYTF
TRBJ2-7 | TRBV21-1 | CASSKEVGQGKYEQYF
TRBJ2-5 | TRBV7-2 | CASSRLVQETQYF
TRBJ1-4 | TRBV27 | CASSGPADGGEKLFF
TRBJ2-1 | TRBV7-9 | CASSLLTDEQFF
TRBJ1-5 | TRBV9 | CASSTHGGLQPQHF
TRBJ2-3 | TRBV5-5 | CASSLTSGGTADTQYF
TRBJ2-7 | TRBV19 | CASSIESSYEQYF
TRBJ2-7 | TRBV5-4 | CASSSVPISNEQYF
TRBJ1-1 | TRBV11-2 | CASSLGRFEAFF
TRBJ2-2 | TRBV19 | CASSIGPGGPGELFF
TRBJ1-5 | TRBV29-1 | CSAGTGEGQPQHF